The source of this T cell receptor (beta chain) is a study of human T cells and chemical hapten exposure (dated by TCRdb to the early 2020s). About the full investigation: For sensitization, 2% DPC in acetone was applied to a 2 cm by 2 cm area of upper inner arm skin. Weekly therapeutic DPC doses were additionally applied to the scalp of patients throughout the roughly 24-week study period. Patch testing on the upper back used Finn chambers containing 0.01% DPC, with scoring done after 6 days according to International Contact Dermatitis Research Group standards. The mostly female patient cohort included alopecia areata with under or over 50% scalp involvement, alopecia totalis and alopecia universalis. Libraries were pooled for sequencing, and per-sample TCR yields varied mainly because of small differences in library volumes within the pool. Peripheral blood TCR repertoire changes were tracked in vivo in alopecia patients during primary and secondary sensitization to the hapten diphenylcyclopropenone (DPC). Patient blood was sampled pre-sensitization (week 0) and at 2, 6 and about 24 weeks after DPC sensitization. Roughly 30 alopecia patients gave blood for TCR sequencing at one to four time points (pre-sensitization, 2, 6 and 24 weeks).

This clonotype has at least ten counts. The specificity of this receptor is unknown. No base qualities exist here, and no much larger clone lies one base off it. This specimen's time point label, interpreted: patch test 3, about 24 weeks after DPC sensitization. In light of the paper, this sample's treatment or condition label describes: therapeutic diphenylcyclopropenone sensitization with weekly scalp DPC. Blood at each patch-test visit was drawn before the patch test was applied. Patients were eligible if aged 18 to 70, diagnosed with alopecia and judged suitable for DPC therapy, and pregnant patients were excluded. Total RNA was extracted from unfractionated whole blood that had been collected in Tempus Blood RNA tubes. Libraries came from RACE. Sequencing instrument: NextSeq 500. During library preparation, unique molecular identifiers were attached to individual cDNA molecules so that TCRs could be counted quantitatively and reproducibly. For every blood RNA sample, sequencing covered both the TCR alpha and TCR beta chains. The original methods were these. A median of around 100,000 TCRs per sample was observed, with a range of 23,224 to 690,600. V, J and CDR3 annotation of the TCR reads was performed with the Decombinator software suite. Every sample was subsampled to the same number of TCRs (28,000) for the PS versus PT1 abundance plots. Expanded TCRs were defined as absent before sensitization and observed at least eight times at the 2-week time point. The raw public reads went through TCRdb reprocessing: fastp at Q25, MiXCR clone calling, in-frame beta chains kept. Here each entry gathers all rows of one CDR3 protein and keeps the most common genes and DNA. The V and J calls were not made by the authors but by TCRdb's processing. The table for this sample lists tens of thousands of distinct CDR3 sequences; roughly 10% of them were counted only once. The biggest ten clones account for 1.1% of the sample.

Summary of the overall study and its limitations: Patch test score correlated positively with the number of PT1 expanded TCRs, reaching significance at thresholds 8, 16 and 32 but not at 4. DPC sensitization did not change the number of TCRs with a frequency above 1 in 1000, and there was no evidence of changes in global repertoire structure. Repeated subsampling changed both the strength of the expansion versus patch-test correlation and the threshold at which the correlation became significant. Significantly more large CDR3 similarity clusters were formed by expanded TCRs than by pre-sensitization or healthy control sets, consistent with antigen-driven responses. Because all patients had alopecia, a presumed autoimmune disease, the immune response of the patients might differ from that of healthy individuals.

The receptor comes from a woman in her thirties with alopecia areata. Some clones in this sample may be carry-over from other donors' samples. The sequencing here drew on whole blood, taken in connection with sensitization to the hapten diphenylcyclopropenone (DPC).

The encoded CDR3 is CASSEWVAGQETQYF. Here is the DNA: TGCGCCAGCAGTGAGTGGGTAGCGGGACAAGAGACCCAGTACTTC. The rearrangement joined TRBV10-2 to TRBJ2-5; 8 bases in between match TRBD2. From the germline V gene, CDR1 is WSHSY and CDR2 is SAAADI. Measured from the cysteine to the phenylalanine, the CDR3 is 15 residues long. The CDR3 DNA has 45 bases and is translated from base 1. V lost 1 base and J lost 2 bases, and the count of bases not matched to a germline gene is 3.